Listed here is a single TCR beta chain. The antigen it binds to is not known. Within one base of it there is no much larger clone, and no base qualities were kept. In the germline V gene, CDR1 corresponds to MNHEY and CDR2 to SVGAGI. From cysteine to phenylalanine, the CDR3 is 13 amino acids long. Only the CDR3 part of the read is kept: 39 bases, read in frame from the first base. V is shortened by 6 bases, J by 5 bases, and the region joining them spans 13 bases. The CDR3 regions of human TCRbeta chains were subjected to immunosequencing. Per the original workflow: TCRs in the repertoires were compared against a reference library of SARS-CoV-2-specific TCRs that had been generated with the MIRA antigen-specificity platform. Breadth was defined as the fraction of unique TCRs that were SARS-CoV-2-associated, and depth was defined as the fraction of total T cells that were SARS-CoV-2-associated. Each spike-specific TCR was assigned to its reactive spike region and to a CD4 or CD8 class using the MIRA data. Log10-transformed breadth and depth values were compared by one-way ANOVA with Sidak's multiple comparisons tests. TCRdb provides this immuneACCESS table in a form limited to in-frame rearrangements. Some clones are lacking; in checked studies, under half of them reflect an unresolved V gene, and why the rest are absent is not known. V and J calls and clone size are copied from that table; D and trimming were computed from the DNA. For this sample there are about 120,000 clones; around 90% appear just once. The top ten clonotypes cover less than 6.5% of the sample.

Read against the paper, the sample's time point label means: baseline before first vaccination. Vaccinee samples were obtained from the UK trials COV001 and COV002, which included a single-blind randomized controlled phase 2/3 trial of AZD1222 (ChAdOx1 nCoV-19) in healthy adults. For TCRbeta chain sequencing, PBMC samples were collected from trial participants at day 0 and at day 28 after the second dose. The data originate from a study of T cell responses to AZD1222 COVID-19 vaccine (dated by TCRdb to about 2021). Study-wide context: AZD1222 recipients with second doses at about 4 weeks or about 12 weeks were pooled, because spike-specific TCR depth and breadth did not differ between schedules. TCR sequencing was performed for 230 to 250 trial participants, of whom 200 to 210 were given two doses of AZD1222 and approximately 26 were given two doses of MenACWY control vaccine. Trial participants were enrolled by age into subgroups of 18-55, 56-69 and 70-plus years, and 148, 28 and 57 TCR-sequenced participants, respectively, were included in these subgroups. Broad study findings and their caveats: Nearly half of unique spike-specific TCRs reportedly recognized epitopes outside regions mutated in the B.1.351 and B.1.1.7 variants. The 56-69-year group was small, and its depth increase did not reach significance, likely because of low power. Spike-specific TCR breadth and depth rose significantly after two AZD1222 doses compared with day 0 and with MenACWY recipients. CD4 TCRs associated with the vaccine covered the entire spike protein, and the dominant responses were in regions 160-218 and 743-854. Conclusions about previously exposed vaccinees are limited because only five to seven AZD1222 recipients were SARS-CoV-2 seropositive at baseline. No day 14 peak-response samples were available, so repertoires were characterized only after the peak T cell response. Most participants were white British and females outnumbered males, and the authors suggested that clonal diversity may have been underestimated.

The sequencing used peripheral blood, collected on day 0 of AZD1222 vaccination. The source is an adult in good health. The rearranged chain carries TRBV6-5 and TRBJ1-1; possibly the D gene is TRBD1, per 6 matching bases. The nucleotide sequence is given as TGTGCCAGCAGAAAAATACAGGGAACTGAAGCTTTCTTT. It codes for CASRKIQGTEAFF.